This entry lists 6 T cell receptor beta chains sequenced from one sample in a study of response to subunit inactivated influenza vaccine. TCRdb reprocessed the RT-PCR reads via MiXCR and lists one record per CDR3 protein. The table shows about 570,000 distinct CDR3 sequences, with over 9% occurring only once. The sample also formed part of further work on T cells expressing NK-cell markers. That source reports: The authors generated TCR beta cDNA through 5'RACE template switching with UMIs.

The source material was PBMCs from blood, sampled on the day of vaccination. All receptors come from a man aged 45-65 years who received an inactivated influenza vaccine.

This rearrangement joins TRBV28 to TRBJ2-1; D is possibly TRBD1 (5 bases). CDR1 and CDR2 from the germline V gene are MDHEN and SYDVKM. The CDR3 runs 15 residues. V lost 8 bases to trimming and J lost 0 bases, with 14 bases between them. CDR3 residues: CASVGFRGSYNEQFF. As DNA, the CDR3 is TGTGCCAGCGTTGGGTTTAGGGGCTCCTACAATGAGCAGTTCTTC.

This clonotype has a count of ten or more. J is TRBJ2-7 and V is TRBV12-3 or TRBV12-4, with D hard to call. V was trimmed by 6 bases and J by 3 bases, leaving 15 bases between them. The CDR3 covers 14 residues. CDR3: CASSLGPGFYEQYF. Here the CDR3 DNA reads TGTGCCAGCAGCCTAGGCCCGGGCTTCTACGAGCAGTACTTC.

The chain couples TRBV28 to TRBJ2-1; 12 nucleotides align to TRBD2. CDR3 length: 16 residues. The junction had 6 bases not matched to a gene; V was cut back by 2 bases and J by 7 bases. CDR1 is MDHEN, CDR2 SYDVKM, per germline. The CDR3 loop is CASSLRLAGEGNEQFF. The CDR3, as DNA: TGTGCCAGCAGTTTAAGACTAGCGGGAGAGGGGAATGAGCAGTTCTTC.

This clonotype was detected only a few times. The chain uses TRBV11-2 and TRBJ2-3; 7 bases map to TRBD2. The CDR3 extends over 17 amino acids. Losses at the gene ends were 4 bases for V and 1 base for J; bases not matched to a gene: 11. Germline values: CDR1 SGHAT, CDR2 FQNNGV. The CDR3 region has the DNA TGTGCCAGCAGCTGGAGGACCGGCGCGGGGGGCACAGATACGCAGTATTTT. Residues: CASSWRTGAGGTDTQYF.

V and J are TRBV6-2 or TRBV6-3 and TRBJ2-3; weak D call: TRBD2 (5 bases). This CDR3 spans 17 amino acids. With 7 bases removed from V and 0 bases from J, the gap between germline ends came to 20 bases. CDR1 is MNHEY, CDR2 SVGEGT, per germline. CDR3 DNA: TGTGCCAGCAAGGGAGCTGTCTCCTATACTAGCACAGATACGCAGTATTTT. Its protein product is CASKGAVSYTSTDTQYF.

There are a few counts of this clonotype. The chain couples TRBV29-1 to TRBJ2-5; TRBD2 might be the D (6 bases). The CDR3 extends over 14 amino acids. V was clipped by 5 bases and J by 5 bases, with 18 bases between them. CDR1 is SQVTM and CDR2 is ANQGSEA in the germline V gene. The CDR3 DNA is TGCAGCGTTAAGTCGGGCGGGAACAAGGAGACCCAGTACTTC. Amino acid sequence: CSVKSGGNKETQYF.